A selection of T cell receptor beta chains follows, all from one sample in a study of blood T cell repertoires in COVID-19. TCRdb keeps only in-frame clones here, not all; method: immunoSEQ multiplex PCR. The sample carries more than 300,000 clones, around four fifths recorded once. Sequencing was performed on PBMCs or T cells enriched from blood (not recorded which). The source of these receptors is a woman in her 50s who had recovered from COVID-19. CDR3s include the opening cysteine and the closing phenylalanine or tryptophan. The order of the fields is J gene, D gene, V gene, clone size, CDR3 protein, CDR3 DNA. A D gene is named only where the DNA matches it firmly. Clone size is shown for a subset of rows, as once, few, many or a class of expanded clone.

j_gene: TRBJ2-1; d_gene: -; v_gene: TRBV27; abundance: -; CDR3aa: CASSSWGPSIHNEQFF; CDR3nt: TGTGCCAGCAGTTCTTGGGGCCCGTCAATTCACAATGAGCAGTTCTTC
j_gene: TRBJ1-2; d_gene: TRBD1; v_gene: TRBV7-8; abundance: -; CDR3aa: CASSPGGEFSGYTF; CDR3nt: TGTGCCAGCAGCCCAGGGGGCGAGTTTTCTGGCTACACCTTC
j_gene: TRBJ2-5; d_gene: TRBD2; v_gene: TRBV7-2; abundance: -; CDR3aa: CASSFSLAGWETQYF; CDR3nt: TGTGCCAGCAGCTTTTCCCTAGCGGGGTGGGAGACCCAGTACTTC
j_gene: TRBJ1-1; d_gene: -; v_gene: TRBV4-3; abundance: -; CDR3aa: CASSQAWGGAEAFF; CDR3nt: TGCGCCAGCAGCCAAGCTTGGGGGGGCGCGGAAGCTTTCTTT
j_gene: TRBJ2-1; d_gene: TRBD2; v_gene: TRBV25-1; abundance: -; CDR3aa: CASTGTSGSHEQFF; CDR3nt: TGTGCCAGCACCGGGACTAGCGGGAGCCATGAGCAGTTCTTC
j_gene: TRBJ1-6; d_gene: TRBD1; v_gene: TRBV13; abundance: -; CDR3aa: CASSPDRGLDSPLHF; CDR3nt: TGTGCCAGCAGCCCGGACAGGGGGCTTGATTCACCCCTCCACTTT
j_gene: TRBJ1-2; d_gene: TRBD1; v_gene: TRBV30; abundance: -; CDR3aa: CAWRRGTGGALNYGYTF; CDR3nt: TGTGCCTGGAGGAGGGGGACAGGGGGTGCTTTAAACTATGGCTACACCTTC
j_gene: TRBJ1-5; d_gene: -; v_gene: TRBV7-2; abundance: -; CDR3aa: CASSLAGGGYQPQHF; CDR3nt: TGTGCCAGCAGCCTAGCGGGGGGTGGTTACCAGCCCCAGCATTTT
j_gene: TRBJ1-1; d_gene: -; v_gene: TRBV19; abundance: -; CDR3aa: CASSVGLGTEAFF; CDR3nt: TGTGCCAGTTCTGTGGGCCTTGGGACTGAAGCTTTCTTT
j_gene: TRBJ2-5; d_gene: TRBD2; v_gene: TRBV5-1; abundance: -; CDR3aa: CASSLFWRGGQETQYF; CDR3nt: TGCGCCAGCAGCTTGTTCTGGCGGGGGGGACAAGAGACCCAGTACTTC
j_gene: TRBJ2-2; d_gene: TRBD1; v_gene: TRBV5-4; abundance: many; CDR3aa: CASNPTGARAGELFF; CDR3nt: TGTGCCAGCAACCCGACAGGGGCGAGAGCCGGGGAGCTGTTTTTT
j_gene: TRBJ2-3; d_gene: -; v_gene: TRBV19; abundance: -; CDR3aa: CASSIGLGDTQYF; CDR3nt: TGTGCCAGTAGTATTGGACTCGGGGATACGCAGTATTTT
j_gene: TRBJ1-1; d_gene: -; v_gene: TRBV30; abundance: -; CDR3aa: CAWNAGGPRLNTEAFF; CDR3nt: TGTGCCTGGAATGCGGGAGGGCCGAGATTGAACACTGAAGCTTTCTTT
j_gene: TRBJ2-7; d_gene: TRBD2; v_gene: TRBV5-4; abundance: -; CDR3aa: CASSSDPGLAAYEQYF; CDR3nt: TGTGCCAGCAGCTCAGACCCAGGACTAGCGGCATACGAGCAGTACTTC
j_gene: TRBJ2-7; d_gene: -; v_gene: TRBV14; abundance: few; CDR3aa: CASSLSYEQYF; CDR3nt: TGTGCCAGCAGCCTCAGCTACGAGCAGTACTTC
j_gene: TRBJ1-5; d_gene: TRBD1; v_gene: TRBV18; abundance: -; CDR3aa: CASSPLPAGGFPMAPNQPQHF; CDR3nt: TGTGCCAGCTCACCACTTCCCGCAGGGGGCTTTCCAATGGCCCCCAATCAGCCCCAGCATTTT
j_gene: TRBJ2-5; d_gene: TRBD2; v_gene: TRBV7-3; abundance: -; CDR3aa: CASSRGTSMETQYF; CDR3nt: TGTGCCAGCAGCCGAGGGACTAGCATGGAGACCCAGTACTTC
j_gene: TRBJ2-1; d_gene: -; v_gene: TRBV27; abundance: -; CDR3aa: CASSPGLPGNEQFF; CDR3nt: TGTGCCAGCAGTCCCGGACTACCCGGGAATGAGCAGTTCTTC
j_gene: TRBJ1-3; d_gene: -; v_gene: TRBV29-1; abundance: -; CDR3aa: CSVEEQSSGNTIYF; CDR3nt: TGCAGCGTTGAAGAACAGTCCTCTGGAAACACCATATATTTT
j_gene: TRBJ1-5; d_gene: TRBD1; v_gene: TRBV19; abundance: -; CDR3aa: CASSMPGQGSYSNQPQHF; CDR3nt: TGTGCCAGTAGTATGCCGGGACAGGGGTCTTATAGCAATCAGCCCCAGCATTTT
j_gene: TRBJ1-2; d_gene: -; v_gene: TRBV30; abundance: -; CDR3aa: CAWSALRGAGGYTF; CDR3nt: TGTGCCTGGAGTGCTCTGCGGGGGGCCGGTGGCTACACCTTC
j_gene: TRBJ2-7; d_gene: -; v_gene: TRBV14; abundance: -; CDR3aa: CASSQELAYEQYF; CDR3nt: TGTGCCAGCAGCCAAGAACTTGCCTACGAGCAGTACTTC
j_gene: TRBJ2-3; d_gene: -; v_gene: TRBV11-3; abundance: -; CDR3aa: CASSPAPGLDTQYF; CDR3nt: TGTGCCAGCAGCCCCGCACCGGGTCTCGATACGCAGTATTTT
j_gene: TRBJ2-1; d_gene: -; v_gene: TRBV28; abundance: -; CDR3aa: CASSFAGTYNEQFF; CDR3nt: TGTGCCAGCAGTTTTGCAGGCACCTACAATGAGCAGTTCTTC
j_gene: TRBJ2-7; d_gene: -; v_gene: TRBV6-5; abundance: -; CDR3aa: CASSFGAGAMYEQYF; CDR3nt: TGTGCCAGCAGTTTCGGGGCAGGGGCTATGTACGAGCAGTACTTC
j_gene: TRBJ2-3; d_gene: TRBD2; v_gene: TRBV2; abundance: few; CDR3aa: CASSAGPTGTTKDTQYF; CDR3nt: TGTGCCAGCAGTGCTGGTCCGACCGGGACTACCAAAGATACGCAGTATTTT
j_gene: TRBJ2-3; d_gene: -; v_gene: TRBV18; abundance: -; CDR3aa: CASSPAAGPDTQYF; CDR3nt: TGTGCCAGCTCACCCGCCGCGGGCCCAGATACGCAGTATTTT
j_gene: TRBJ1-3; d_gene: TRBD1; v_gene: TRBV4-3; abundance: -; CDR3aa: CASSPTGGTGNTIYF; CDR3nt: TGCGCCAGCAGTCCGACAGGGGGGACTGGAAACACCATATATTTT
j_gene: TRBJ1-2; d_gene: TRBD1; v_gene: TRBV29-1; abundance: -; CDR3aa: CSVQTGATLSGYTF; CDR3nt: TGCAGCGTTCAGACAGGGGCCACCCTCAGTGGCTACACCTTC
j_gene: TRBJ1-6; d_gene: TRBD1; v_gene: TRBV28; abundance: -; CDR3aa: CASSLSRTGSSYNSPLHF; CDR3nt: TGTGCCAGCAGTCTCTCCCGGACAGGCAGCTCCTATAATTCACCCCTCCACTTT
j_gene: TRBJ2-7; d_gene: -; v_gene: TRBV19; abundance: -; CDR3aa: CASSTGMAYEQYF; CDR3nt: TGTGCCAGTAGTACGGGTATGGCCTACGAGCAGTACTTC
j_gene: TRBJ1-2; d_gene: TRBD1; v_gene: TRBV30; abundance: -; CDR3aa: CAWSVQGGFGGYTF; CDR3nt: TGTGCCTGGAGTGTACAAGGGGGCTTTGGAGGCTACACCTTC
j_gene: TRBJ2-1; d_gene: -; v_gene: TRBV5-5; abundance: -; CDR3aa: CASSFPSNEQFF; CDR3nt: TGTGCCAGCAGCTTTCCGTCCAATGAGCAGTTCTTC
j_gene: TRBJ1-4; d_gene: TRBD1; v_gene: TRBV18; abundance: -; CDR3aa: CASSHDRGLREKLFF; CDR3nt: TGTGCCAGCTCACACGACAGGGGGCTTCGGGAAAAACTGTTTTTT
j_gene: TRBJ2-7; d_gene: TRBD1; v_gene: TRBV7-8; abundance: -; CDR3aa: CASSLGQGDPYEQYF; CDR3nt: TGTGCCAGCAGCTTAGGACAGGGGGACCCCTACGAGCAGTACTTC
j_gene: TRBJ1-4; d_gene: TRBD1; v_gene: TRBV5-6; abundance: -; CDR3aa: CASSRQGTNEKLFF; CDR3nt: TGTGCCAGCAGCCGACAGGGTACTAATGAAAAACTGTTTTTT
j_gene: TRBJ1-2; d_gene: -; v_gene: TRBV6-5; abundance: -; CDR3aa: CASSYLNPQAYGYTF; CDR3nt: TGTGCCAGCAGTTATTTAAATCCCCAGGCCTATGGCTACACCTTC
j_gene: TRBJ2-1; d_gene: TRBD2; v_gene: TRBV7-2; abundance: -; CDR3aa: CASSILTSGSLHNEQFF; CDR3nt: TGTGCCAGCAGCATCCTGACTAGCGGGAGTTTACACAATGAGCAGTTCTTC
j_gene: TRBJ2-7; d_gene: TRBD1; v_gene: TRBV5-1; abundance: -; CDR3aa: CASSGTGTGIYEQYF; CDR3nt: TGCGCCAGCAGCGGCACCGGGACAGGGATCTACGAGCAGTACTTC
j_gene: TRBJ1-1; d_gene: TRBD1; v_gene: TRBV7-9; abundance: -; CDR3aa: CASSSTQLGRGRLPEAFF; CDR3nt: TGTGCCAGCAGCTCTACCCAACTTGGCAGGGGGCGTCTCCCTGAAGCTTTCTTT
j_gene: TRBJ1-1; d_gene: -; v_gene: TRBV5-3; abundance: -; CDR3aa: CARSRDKNTEAFF; CDR3nt: TGTGCCAGAAGCCGGGACAAAAACACTGAAGCTTTCTTT
j_gene: TRBJ2-4; d_gene: TRBD1; v_gene: TRBV10-3; abundance: -; CDR3aa: CAISEFGQGVNIQYF; CDR3nt: TGTGCCATCAGTGAGTTTGGACAGGGGGTCAACATTCAGTACTTC
j_gene: TRBJ2-1; d_gene: TRBD2; v_gene: TRBV7-3; abundance: -; CDR3aa: CASSLAGRGEQFF; CDR3nt: TGTGCCAGCAGCTTAGCAGGGAGGGGTGAGCAGTTCTTC
j_gene: TRBJ1-5; d_gene: -; v_gene: TRBV19; abundance: once; CDR3aa: CASSIGSGLSNQPQHF; CDR3nt: TGTGCCAGTAGTATAGGTTCAGGACTTAGCAATCAGCCCCAGCATTTT
j_gene: TRBJ1-3; d_gene: -; v_gene: TRBV30; abundance: -; CDR3aa: CAWSVYPRTARNTIYF; CDR3nt: TGTGCCTGGAGTGTATATCCTAGGACAGCAAGAAACACCATATATTTT
j_gene: TRBJ2-7; d_gene: -; v_gene: TRBV7-2; abundance: -; CDR3aa: CASSLAGLAGGEQYF; CDR3nt: TGTGCCAGCAGCTTAGCTGGGCTAGCAGGAGGCGAGCAGTACTTC
j_gene: TRBJ1-1; d_gene: -; v_gene: TRBV30; abundance: -; CDR3aa: CAWRQSGQSEAFF; CDR3nt: TGTGCCTGGAGGCAGAGTGGACAGAGTGAAGCTTTCTTT
j_gene: TRBJ2-3; d_gene: -; v_gene: TRBV4-2; abundance: -; CDR3aa: CASSQDRGDTQYF; CDR3nt: TGTGCCAGCAGCCAAGATCGGGGAGATACGCAGTATTTT
j_gene: TRBJ1-4; d_gene: TRBD1; v_gene: TRBV2; abundance: -; CDR3aa: CASRNLAGTVHEKLFF; CDR3nt: TGTGCCAGCAGGAACCTAGCCGGGACAGTACATGAAAAACTGTTTTTT
j_gene: TRBJ1-4; d_gene: -; v_gene: TRBV5-5; abundance: -; CDR3aa: CASSPLGGEKLFF; CDR3nt: TGTGCCAGCAGCCCACTGGGGGGTGAAAAACTGTTTTTT
j_gene: TRBJ1-1; d_gene: TRBD1; v_gene: TRBV29-1; abundance: -; CDR3aa: CSVVVGTGKAFF; CDR3nt: TGCAGCGTTGTGGTAGGGACAGGGAAGGCTTTCTTT
j_gene: TRBJ2-5; d_gene: TRBD2; v_gene: TRBV7-2; abundance: -; CDR3aa: CASSLAGRGVETQYF; CDR3nt: TGTGCCAGCAGCTTAGCGGGGCGGGGGGTAGAGACCCAGTACTTC
j_gene: TRBJ2-2; d_gene: -; v_gene: TRBV27; abundance: -; CDR3aa: CASSLRPDTGELFF; CDR3nt: TGTGCCAGCAGTCTACGCCCGGACACCGGGGAGCTGTTTTTT